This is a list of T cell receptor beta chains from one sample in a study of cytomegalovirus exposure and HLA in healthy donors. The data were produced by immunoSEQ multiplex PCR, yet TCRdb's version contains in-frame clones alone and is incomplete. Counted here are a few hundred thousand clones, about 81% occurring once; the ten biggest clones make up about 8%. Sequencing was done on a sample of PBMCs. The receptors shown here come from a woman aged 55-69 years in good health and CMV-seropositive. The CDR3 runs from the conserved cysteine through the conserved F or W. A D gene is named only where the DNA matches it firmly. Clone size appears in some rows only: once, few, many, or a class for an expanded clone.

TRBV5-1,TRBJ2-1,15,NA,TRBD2,TGCGCCAGCAGTAAATTAGCGGGGCACTACAATGAGCAGTTCTTC,CASSKLAGHYNEQFF
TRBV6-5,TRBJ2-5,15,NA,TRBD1,TGTGCCAGCAGTTACTCGACAGGGGGTCAAGAGACCCAGTACTTC,CASSYSTGGQETQYF
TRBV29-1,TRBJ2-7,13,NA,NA,TGCAGCGTTAATAAGGGACTTGCCTACGAGCAGTACTTC,CSVNKGLAYEQYF
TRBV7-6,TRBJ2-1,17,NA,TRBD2,TGTGCCAGCAGCTTAGAGGTTAGCGGGAGCTCCTACAATGAGCAGTTCTTC,CASSLEVSGSSYNEQFF
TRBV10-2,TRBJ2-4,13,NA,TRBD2,TGCGCCAGCACCGTTAGCGGGACGAACATTCAGTACTTC,CASTVSGTNIQYF
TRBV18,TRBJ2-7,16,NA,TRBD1,TGTGCCAGCTCACCACCTCCGGGACAGGTAACCTACGAGCAGTACTTC,CASSPPPGQVTYEQYF
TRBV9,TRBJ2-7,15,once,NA,TGTGCCAGCAGCGTGGGTCAGGGGATTGTCTACGAGCAGTACTTC,CASSVGQGIVYEQYF
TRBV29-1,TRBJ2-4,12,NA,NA,TGCAGCGTTGGGTCCGGGAGAGGCATTCAGTACTTC,CSVGSGRGIQYF
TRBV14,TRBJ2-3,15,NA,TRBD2,TGTGCCAGCAGCCAAGCCGGTGGGGGGGCAGATACGCAGTATTTT,CASSQAGGGADTQYF
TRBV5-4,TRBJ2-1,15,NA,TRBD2,TGTGCCAGCATCCCTCTAGCGGGAGGGGGCAATGAGCAGTTCTTC,CASIPLAGGGNEQFF
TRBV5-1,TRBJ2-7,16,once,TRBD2,TGCGCCAGCAGCTTGGGTCGCTCTAGCGGCACCTACGAGCAGTACTTC,CASSLGRSSGTYEQYF
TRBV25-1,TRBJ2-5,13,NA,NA,TGTGCCAGCAGTGGGACACTCCAAGAGACCCAGTACTTC,CASSGTLQETQYF
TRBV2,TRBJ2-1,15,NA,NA,TGTGCCAGCAGGGAGACTAGTTTCTGGGCCAATGAGCAGTTCTTC,CASRETSFWANEQFF
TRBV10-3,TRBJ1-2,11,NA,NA,TGTGCCATCAGGGCCGCCTATGGCTACACCTTC,CAIRAAYGYTF
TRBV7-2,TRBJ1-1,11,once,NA,TGTGCCAGCAACTTAGCCCTGGAAGCTTTCTTT,CASNLALEAFF
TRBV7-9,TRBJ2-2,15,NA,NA,TGTGCCAGCAGAACTAGCGTCGTCAGGGGCGGGGAGCTGTTTTTT,CASRTSVVRGGELFF
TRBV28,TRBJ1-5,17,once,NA,TGTGCCACCCTCGAGGGCGGTATGTCCAGTAGGAATCAGCCCCAGCATTTT,CATLEGGMSSRNQPQHF
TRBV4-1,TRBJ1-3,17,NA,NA,TGCGCCAGCAGCCAAGAGGGGCTGGGCACCTCTGGAAACACCATATATTTT,CASSQEGLGTSGNTIYF
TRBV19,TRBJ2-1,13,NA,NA,TGTGCCAGTAGGGGCGGAAGGGGCAATGAGCAGTTCTTC,CASRGGRGNEQFF
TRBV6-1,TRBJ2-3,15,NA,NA,TGTGCCAGCACCCTCCAGGGGACAATTCAGGGAACGCAGTATTTT,CASTLQGTIQGTQYF
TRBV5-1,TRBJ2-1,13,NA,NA,TGCGCCAGCAGCTTGGGCAGGGACAATGAGCAGTTCTTC,CASSLGRDNEQFF
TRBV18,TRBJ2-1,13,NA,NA,TGTGCCAGCTCACCACCGACAGTTCCTGAGCAGTTCTTC,CASSPPTVPEQFF
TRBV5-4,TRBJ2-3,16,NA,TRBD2,TGTGCCAGCAGCTTGGATCCTAGCGGGAGAACAGATACGCAGTATTTT,CASSLDPSGRTDTQYF
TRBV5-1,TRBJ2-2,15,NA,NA,TGCGCCAGCAGCGAGGGAGCGCCGAGGACCGGGGAGCTGTTTTTT,CASSEGAPRTGELFF
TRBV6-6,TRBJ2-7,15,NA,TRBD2,TGTGCCAGCAGTTACGGGCGGGAGGGCCCCTACGAGCAGTACTTC,CASSYGREGPYEQYF
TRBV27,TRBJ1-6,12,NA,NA,TGTGCCAGCAGGCACAGGTATTCACCCCTCCACTTT,CASRHRYSPLHF
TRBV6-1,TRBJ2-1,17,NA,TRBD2,TGTGCCAGCAGTGGTATTACTAGCGCACATTCCTACAATGAGCAGTTCTTC,CASSGITSAHSYNEQFF
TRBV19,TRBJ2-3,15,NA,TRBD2,TGTGCCAGTAGTAACCTAGCGGGAGCCGCAGATACGCAGTATTTT,CASSNLAGAADTQYF
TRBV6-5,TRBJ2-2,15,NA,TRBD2,TGTGCCAGCAGTTTTGGGACTAGCGGGACCGGGGAGCTGTTTTTT,CASSFGTSGTGELFF
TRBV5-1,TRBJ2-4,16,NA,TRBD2,TGCGCCAGCGGGTCCGGGACTAGCGGGAGCGGAAACATTCAGTACTTC,CASGSGTSGSGNIQYF
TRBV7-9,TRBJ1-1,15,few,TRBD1,TGTGCCAGCAGCTTAGCAGGGACAGGGGTCACTGAAGCTTTCTTT,CASSLAGTGVTEAFF
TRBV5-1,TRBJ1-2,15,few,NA,TGCGCCAGCGCGTTGAGGGCAGCAGAAAACTATGGCTACACCTTC,CASALRAAENYGYTF
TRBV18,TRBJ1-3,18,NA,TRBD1,TGTGCCAGCTCTTCTTTTAACACCGGGACAGGGACAGGAAACACCATATATTTT,CASSSFNTGTGTGNTIYF
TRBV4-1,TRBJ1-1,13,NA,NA,TGCGCCAGCAGCCAAGTGGCGAACACTGAAGCTTTCTTT,CASSQVANTEAFF
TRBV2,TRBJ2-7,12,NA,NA,TGTGCCAGCAGTGGTAGCTCCTACGAGCAGTACTTC,CASSGSSYEQYF
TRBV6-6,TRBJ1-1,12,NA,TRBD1,TGTGCCAGCAGTTACCAAGGGGGCAGGGCTTTCTTT,CASSYQGGRAFF
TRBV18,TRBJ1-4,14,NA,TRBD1,TGTGCCAGCTCACCAAGGGGACAGAATGAAAAACTGTTTTTT,CASSPRGQNEKLFF
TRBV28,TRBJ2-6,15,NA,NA,TGTGCCAGCAGTTTAGCGGGCACCGGGGCCAACGTCCTGACTTTC,CASSLAGTGANVLTF
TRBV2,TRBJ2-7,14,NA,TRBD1,TGTGCCACCAGAGAAGGGACAGGGAGCTACGAGCAGTACTTC,CATREGTGSYEQYF
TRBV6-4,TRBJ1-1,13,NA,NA,TGTGCCAGCAGTGACTCGGGCTCGACTGAAGCTTTCTTT,CASSDSGSTEAFF
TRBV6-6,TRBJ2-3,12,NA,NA,TGTGCCAGCAGTTACACAGGTGATACGCAGTATTTT,CASSYTGDTQYF
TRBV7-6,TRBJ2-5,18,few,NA,TGTGCCAGCAGCTTAGGTGGGGGGGCCCCCGGGACGGTACAGACCCAGTACTTC,CASSLGGGAPGTVQTQYF
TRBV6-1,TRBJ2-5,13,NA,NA,TGTGCCAGCAGGACTAATCGCCAAGAGACCCAGTACTTC,CASRTNRQETQYF
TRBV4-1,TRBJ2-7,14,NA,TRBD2,TGCGCCAGCAGCAACCGGGAGGGGAGCTACGAGCAGTACTTC,CASSNREGSYEQYF